These T cell receptor beta chains were read from a single sample in a study of T cell responses to AZD1222 COVID-19 vaccine. The protocol was immunoSEQ multiplex PCR, while the TCRdb copy is restricted to in-frame clones and leaves out a portion. This table has about 100,000 clones, around 87% appearing once. The starting material was peripheral blood, obtained 28 days after the second AZD1222 dose. The receptors come from an adult who received the AZD1222 COVID-19 vaccine. Each CDR3 is given with its conserved first and last residue. A D gene is named only where the DNA matches it firmly. A clone size is listed for some rows: how often the clone was seen (once, few, many), or a class if it is expanded.

J: TRBJ1-1; size: few; V: TRBV13; D: -; CDR3: CASSLRGAGTEAFF; DNA: TGTGCCAGCAGCTTAAGGGGGGCGGGGACTGAAGCTTTCTTT
J: TRBJ1-6; size: -; V: TRBV5-1; D: -; CDR3: CASSPDGTTHPLHF; DNA: TGCGCCAGCAGCCCGGACGGGACCACCCATCCCCTCCACTTT
J: TRBJ2-2; size: -; V: TRBV19; D: TRBD1; CDR3: CASSMGTGGVGELFF; DNA: TGTGCCAGTAGTATGGGTACAGGGGGCGTGGGGGAGCTGTTTTTT
J: TRBJ2-2; size: -; V: TRBV5-5; D: -; CDR3: CASSPFGPNTGELFF; DNA: TGTGCCAGCAGCCCCTTTGGCCCGAACACCGGGGAGCTGTTTTTT
J: TRBJ1-5; size: once; V: TRBV3-1/TRBV3-2; D: -; CDR3: CASSPRGNQPQHF; DNA: TGTGCCAGCAGCCCACGGGGCAATCAGCCCCAGCATTTT
J: TRBJ1-3; size: once; V: TRBV3-1/TRBV3-2; D: -; CDR3: CASSQDASVDTIYF; DNA: TGTGCCAGCAGCCAAGACGCGTCGGTAGACACCATATATTTT
J: TRBJ1-1; size: few; V: TRBV7-8; D: -; CDR3: CASSSFGTDTEAFF; DNA: TGTGCCAGCAGTTCGTTCGGGACGGACACTGAAGCTTTCTTT
J: TRBJ2-1; size: -; V: TRBV29-1; D: TRBD2; CDR3: CSVFTSGFYNEQFF; DNA: TGCAGCGTCTTTACTAGCGGGTTCTACAATGAGCAGTTCTTC
J: TRBJ1-5; size: few; V: TRBV18; D: -; CDR3: CASSPAQGSGNQPQHF; DNA: TGTGCCAGCTCACCCGCCCAGGGATCAGGCAATCAGCCCCAGCATTTT
J: TRBJ2-1; size: -; V: TRBV5-1; D: TRBD2; CDR3: CASSTGLAGGNEQFF; DNA: TGCGCCAGCAGTACCGGACTAGCGGGGGGGAATGAGCAGTTCTTC
J: TRBJ2-5; size: -; V: TRBV6-2/TRBV6-3; D: TRBD2; CDR3: CASSPAGTKGTQYF; DNA: TGTGCCAGCAGCCCGGCGGGGACTAAGGGGACCCAGTACTTC
J: TRBJ1-5; size: -; V: TRBV5-5; D: TRBD1; CDR3: CASSLGIDRAVQPQHF; DNA: TGTGCCAGCAGCTTGGGGATAGACAGGGCGGTTCAGCCCCAGCATTTT
J: TRBJ2-1; size: few; V: TRBV28; D: -; CDR3: CASSSSSKGSNSYNEQFF; DNA: TGTGCCAGCAGCTCCTCGTCCAAAGGATCGAACTCCTACAATGAGCAGTTCTTC
J: TRBJ2-7; size: -; V: TRBV27; D: -; CDR3: CASRWGLEQYF; DNA: TGTGCCAGCAGGTGGGGACTCGAGCAGTACTTC
J: TRBJ2-3; size: -; V: TRBV12-3/TRBV12-4; D: TRBD1; CDR3: CASSLDRADTQYF; DNA: TGTGCCAGCAGTTTGGACAGGGCAGATACGCAGTATTTT
J: TRBJ1-6; size: -; V: TRBV19; D: TRBD1; CDR3: CASTKGQGGISPLHF; DNA: TGTGCCAGTACCAAGGGACAGGGAGGAATTTCACCCCTCCACTTT
J: TRBJ2-3; size: -; V: TRBV29-1; D: TRBD2; CDR3: CSVGTSGNTDTQYF; DNA: TGCAGCGTTGGGACTAGCGGGAATACAGATACGCAGTATTTT
J: TRBJ1-5; size: -; V: TRBV6-1; D: -; CDR3: CASSEIVLMGQPQHF; DNA: TGTGCCAGCAGTGAAATAGTCTTGATGGGTCAGCCCCAGCATTTT
J: TRBJ1-1; size: -; V: TRBV18; D: -; CDR3: CASSPTGTEAFF; DNA: TGTGCCAGCTCCCCTACAGGGACTGAAGCTTTCTTT
J: TRBJ2-7; size: -; V: TRBV5-6; D: -; CDR3: CASSYVTGAMVEQYF; DNA: TGTGCCAGCAGCTATGTGACCGGGGCCATGGTCGAGCAGTACTTC
J: TRBJ2-4; size: -; V: TRBV7-9; D: TRBD1; CDR3: CASSSDRNIQYF; DNA: TGTGCCAGCAGCTCGGACAGGAACATTCAGTACTTC
J: TRBJ1-3; size: -; V: TRBV2; D: -; CDR3: CASSVVASGNTIYF; DNA: TGTGCCAGCAGCGTAGTGGCCTCTGGAAACACCATATATTTT